Described below is a single T cell receptor beta chain sequence and its context. The data derive from a study of blood T cell repertoires in COVID-19. For the study at large: Specimens from acute and convalescent COVID-19 originated in the United States, Italy and Spain. Sources were T cells, B-cell-depleted T cells, or PBMCs; the material itself was cDNA or gDNA.

Enrolled during active infection, Seattle patients were then followed longitudinally. The authors' processing: By means of reference gene primer amplification, nucleated cell counts were estimated. The data were produced by immunoSEQ multiplex PCR, yet TCRdb's version contains in-frame clones alone and is incomplete. The DNA gave D and trimming, while V, J and clone size come from that table. The repertoire holds approximately 500,000 clones, with 85% to 90% as singletons. Germline CDR1 is SGHAT and CDR2 is FQNNGV. The CDR3 is 13 residues long. V lost 6 bases to trimming and J lost 4 bases; unmatched junction nucleotides: 4.

Sequencing was carried out using peripheral blood. This clonotype originated in a woman aged 45-60 years with COVID-19, enrolled during active disease. The chain recombines TRBV11-2 with TRBJ1-1; TRBD1 aligns across 8 bases. The DNA of the CDR3 is TGTGCCAGCAGATGGACAGGGACCACTGAAGCTTTCTTT. Translation: CASRWTGTTEAFF.